This record concerns one T cell receptor beta chain sequence. Original analysis: Estimated nucleated cell counts came from reference gene primer amplification. Clones were read by immunoSEQ multiplex PCR, and TCRdb kept only the in-frame ones, dropping some. The V and J calls and clone size are taken from that table; D and trimming were inferred from the DNA. The sample holds approximately 120,000 clones; more than 75% are singletons and the top ten take less than 2%. This entry is derived from a study of blood T cell repertoires in COVID-19. Germline V gene data show CDR1 as SGHAT and CDR2 as FQNNGV. There are 12 residues in the CDR3. Trimming shortened V by 1 base and J by 6 bases, and 7 bases separated the two germline ends.

The sequenced sample consisted of peripheral blood. The rearrangement links TRBV11-2 to TRBJ2-7; D remains unclear. The receptor's source is a human donor in a cohort sampled during active COVID-19. CDR3: CASSLVSSEQYF. CDR3 bases: TGTGCCAGCAGCTTAGTTTCTTCCGAGCAGTACTTC. Drawing the rest from reference TRBV11-2 and TRBJ2-7, the complete variable domain is EAGVAQSPRYKIIEKRQSVAFWCNPISGHATLYWYQQILGQGPKLLIQFQNNGVVDDSQLPKDRFSAERLKGVDSTLKIQPAKLEDSAVYLCASSLVSSEQYFGPGTRLTVT.